Included here is one T cell receptor beta chain sequence, with context. The antigen remains undetermined. The donors were members of the roughly 120-subject validation cohort (separate from the roughly 700-subject first cohort). This sample was taken from a study of cytomegalovirus exposure and HLA in healthy donors. Germline-derived CDR1 and CDR2 are MNHNS and SASEGT. CDR3 length equals 14 residues. V lost 1 base, J lost 4 bases, and 11 bases lay in between. Points from the study as a whole: The TCR clusters that emerged in the first cohort tended, a later analysis found, to co-occur in the roughly 120 validation repertoires. The study labeled approximately 150 TCR beta chains cytomegalovirus-associated. It was reportedly the case that the classifier diagnosed cytomegalovirus status with high specificity and sensitivity.

The repertoire was sequenced with immunoSEQ multiplex PCR; TCRdb's copy has only in-frame clones and lacks some. The sample has tens of thousands of clones, roughly 94% seen once; the top ten hold about 1.4%. The V and J genes are TRBV6-1 and TRBJ2-7; a possible D gene is TRBD2 (5 bases). Sequencing was performed on PBMCs. This TCR derives from a man between 18 and 35 years old in good health and CMV-seropositive. The CDR3 nucleotides are TGTGCCAGCAGTGAAGGGGCTAGCATGTACGAGCAGTACTTC. Its translation is CASSEGASMYEQYF.